The TCR beta chain described here comes from a study of cytomegalovirus exposure and HLA in healthy donors. The PCR contained 60 Vbeta and 13 Jbeta primers. Some clones are missing from TCRdb's copy, which holds only in-frame ones; the method was immunoSEQ multiplex PCR. The sample carries 95,000 to 100,000 clones, under 80% recorded once. V gave up 2 bases and J gave up 2 bases, with 7 bases separating them. From germline, CDR1 is MDHEN and CDR2 SYDVKM. This CDR3 contains 14 residues. Sequenced material: PBMCs. The chain combines TRBV28 with TRBJ1-5; no firm D call. This sequence originates from a man aged 35-49 years in good health and CMV-seropositive. The CDR3 sequence: CASSLPVGNQPQHF. The DNA of the CDR3 is TGTGCCAGCAGTTTACCAGTTGGCAATCAGCCCCAGCATTTT.